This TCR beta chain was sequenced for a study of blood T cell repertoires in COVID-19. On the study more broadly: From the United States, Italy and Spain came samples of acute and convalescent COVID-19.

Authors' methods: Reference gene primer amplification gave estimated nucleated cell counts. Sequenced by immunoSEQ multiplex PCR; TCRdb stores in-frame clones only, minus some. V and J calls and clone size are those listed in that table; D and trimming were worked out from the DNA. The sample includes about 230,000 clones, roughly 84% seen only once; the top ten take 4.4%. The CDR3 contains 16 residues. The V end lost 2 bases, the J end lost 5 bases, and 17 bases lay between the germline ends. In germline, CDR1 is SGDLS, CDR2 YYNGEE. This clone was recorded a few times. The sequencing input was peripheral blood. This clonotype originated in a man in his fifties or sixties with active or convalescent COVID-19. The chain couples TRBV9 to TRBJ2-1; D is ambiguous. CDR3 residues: CASSVAVSPSNNEQFF. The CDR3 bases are TGTGCCAGCAGCGTGGCGGTTTCCCCTTCCAACAATGAGCAGTTCTTC.